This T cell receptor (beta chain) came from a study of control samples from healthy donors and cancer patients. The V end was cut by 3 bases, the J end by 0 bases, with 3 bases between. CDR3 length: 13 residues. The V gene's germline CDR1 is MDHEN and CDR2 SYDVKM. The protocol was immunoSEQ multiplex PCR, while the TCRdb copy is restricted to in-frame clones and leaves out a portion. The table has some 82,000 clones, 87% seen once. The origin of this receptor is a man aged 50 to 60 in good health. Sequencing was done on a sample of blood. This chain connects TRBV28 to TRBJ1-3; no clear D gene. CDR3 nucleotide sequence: TGTGCCAGCAGTTTTGGCTCTGGAAACACCATATATTTT. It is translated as CASSFGSGNTIYF.